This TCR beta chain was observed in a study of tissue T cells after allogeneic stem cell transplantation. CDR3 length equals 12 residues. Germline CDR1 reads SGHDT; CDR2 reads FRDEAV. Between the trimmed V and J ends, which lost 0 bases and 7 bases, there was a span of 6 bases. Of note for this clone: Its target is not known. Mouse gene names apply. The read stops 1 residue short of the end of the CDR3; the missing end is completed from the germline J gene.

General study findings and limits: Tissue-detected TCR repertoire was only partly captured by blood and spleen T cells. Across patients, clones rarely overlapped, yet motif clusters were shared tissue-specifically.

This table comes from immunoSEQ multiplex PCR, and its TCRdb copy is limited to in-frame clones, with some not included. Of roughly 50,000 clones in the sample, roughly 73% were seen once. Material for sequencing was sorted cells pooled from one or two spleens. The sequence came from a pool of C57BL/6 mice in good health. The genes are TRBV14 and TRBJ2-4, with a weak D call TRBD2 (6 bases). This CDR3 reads CASSFWGDTLYF. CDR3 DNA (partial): TGTGCCAGCAGTTTCTGGGGGGACACCTTGTAC.